The 27 T cell receptor beta chains given below trace back to one sample, sequenced in a study of blood T cell repertoires in COVID-19. The method was immunoSEQ multiplex PCR; TCRdb's version includes in-frame clones alone and lacks a portion of them. The sample gives under 200,000 clones, roughly 80% of which show up once; roughly 7% is in the top ten. What was sequenced was PBMCs or T cells enriched from blood (not recorded which). The receptors shown here come from a man aged 45-65 years who had recovered from COVID-19.

The chain uses TRBV7-2 and TRBJ2-1; TRBD2 matches 10 bases. This CDR3 is 15 amino acids long. In germline, CDR1 is SGHTA, CDR2 FQGNSA. After removal of 5 bases from V and 0 bases from J, the junction contained 1 base not matched to a gene. CDR3 region: CASSSGGASYNEQFF. The CDR3 DNA reads TGTGCCAGCAGCAGCGGGGGGGCCTCCTACAATGAGCAGTTCTTC.

A word on this clone: Other DNA sequences in the same sample also yield this CDR3. The chain recombines TRBV6-5 with TRBJ2-7; 7 nucleotides line up with TRBD1. There are 12 residues in the CDR3. The germline V gene has CDR1 MNHEY and CDR2 SVGAGI. V lost 8 bases, J lost 3 bases, and 4 bases stayed unmatched. CDR3 DNA sequence: TGTGCCAGCCGGGACAGAGTCTACGAGCAGTACTTC. Residues: CASRDRVYEQYF.

This sequence joins TRBV7-9 and TRBJ1-3; D ambiguous. CDR1 is SEHNR, CDR2 FQNEAQ, per germline (reference sequence). Trimming took 5 bases from V and 3 from J, leaving 8 bases between them. The CDR3 loop spans 13 amino acids. The CDR3 loop is CASSPRGGNTIYF. The CDR3 DNA sequence: TGTGCCAGCAGCCCTCGAGGTGGAAACACCATATATTTT.

The rearrangement links TRBV18 to TRBJ1-2; TRBD1 matches at 10 bases. The trim removed 4 bases at V and 7 bases at J, leaving 3 bases unmatched. CDR3 length equals 13 residues. Germline V lookup: CDR1 KGHSH, CDR2 LQKENI. The CDR3 region has the DNA TGTGCCAGCTCACAGACAGGGGGCCTTGGCTACACCTTC. Translating gives CASSQTGGLGYTF. Full variable domain (outside the CDR3, taken from reference TRBV18 and TRBJ1-2): NAGVMQNPRHLVRRRGQEARLRCSPMKGHSHVYWYRQLPEEGLKFMVYLQKENIIDESGMPKERFSAEFPKEGPSILRIQQVVRGDSAAYFCASSQTGGLGYTFGSGTRLTVV.

This sequence joins TRBV11-3 and TRBJ1-3; D is uncertain. The CDR3 sequence is 16 residues long. Looked up from germline, CDR1 is SGHNT and CDR2 is YENEEA. The V gene lost 4 bases and the J gene lost 0 bases, with 13 bases spanning the gap. CDR3 protein: CASSSGERFSGNTIYF. CDR3 bases: TGTGCCAGCAGCTCTGGGGAGCGGTTCTCTGGAAACACCATATATTTT.

The V gene is TRBV3-1 (or the pseudogene TRBV3-2), the J gene TRBJ2-4; 9 bases line up with TRBD1. Germline CDR1 and CDR2: LGHDT and YNNKEL (reference sequence). J was trimmed by 7 bases and V by 4 bases; bases with no gene match: 5. The CDR3 is 14 amino acids. CDR3 in amino acids: CASSLGQGRNIQYF. The DNA of the CDR3 is TGTGCCAGCAGCCTTGGACAGGGGAGGAACATTCAGTACTTC.

V gene TRBV3-1 (or the pseudogene TRBV3-2) combines with J gene TRBJ2-5; unclear D gene. Germline CDR1 LGHDT, CDR2 YNNKEL (reference sequence). Trimming took 1 base from V and 6 from J, leaving 9 bases between them. The CDR3 is 13 amino acids. The CDR3 DNA is TGTGCCAGCAGCCAAGTTAAGTGGCAGACCCAGTACTTC. Translating gives CASSQVKWQTQYF.

The CDR3 protein is CASSENRGYIFNEQFF. CDR3 sequence (DNA): TGTGCCAGTAGTGAAAATAGGGGGTACATTTTCAATGAGCAGTTCTTC. The chain recombines TRBV19 with TRBJ2-1; tentative D call: TRBD1 (6 bases). The CDR3 is 16 amino acids. V lost 5 bases, J lost 6 bases, and 20 bases lay in between. Looked up from germline, CDR1 is LNHDA and CDR2 is SQIVND (reference sequence).

The chain couples TRBV19 to TRBJ1-1; TRBD1 matches 12 bases. CDR3 length equals 20 residues. V lost 3 bases, J lost 1 base, and 15 bases stayed unmatched. Germline CDR1 and CDR2: LNHDA and SQIVND (reference sequence). The CDR3 sequence is CASSMSGPGQGAVWNTEAFF. The CDR3 DNA sequence: TGTGCCAGTAGTATGAGCGGACCGGGACAGGGGGCGGTTTGGAACACTGAAGCTTTCTTT.

The V call is TRBV3-1 (or the pseudogene TRBV3-2), the J call TRBJ1-6; D is ambiguous. V lost 1 base, J lost 4 bases, and 5 bases lay in between. The CDR3 has 14 residues. The germline CDR1 and CDR2 sequences are LGHDT and YNNKEL (reference sequence). For the CDR3, the DNA is TGTGCCAGCAGCCAAGTAACTTATAATTCACCCCTCCACTTT. Protein: CASSQVTYNSPLHF.

The chain carries TRBV7-8 and TRBJ2-3; D call uncertain. Germline CDR1 reads SGHVS; CDR2 reads FQNEAQ. CDR3 length: 16 residues. The ends were cut back, 1 base at V and 2 bases at J, with 13 bases in the middle. CDR3 in amino acids: CASSLGRLVITDTQYF. In DNA, the CDR3 is TGTGCCAGCAGCTTAGGCCGCCTAGTCATCACAGATACGCAGTATTTT.

Written as DNA, the CDR3 is TGTGCCAGCAGTCCCGGACAGGCTTCCTACAATGAGCAGTTCTTC. Translated, it gives CASSPGQASYNEQFF. The rearrangement links TRBV7-9 to TRBJ2-1; 7 positions agree with TRBD1. Germline V gene data show CDR1 as SEHNR and CDR2 as FQNEAQ (reference sequence). V lost 6 bases to trimming and J lost 1 base; unmatched junction nucleotides: 6. CDR3 length equals 15 residues.

This rearrangement joins TRBV7-2 to TRBJ1-5; D is unclear. Germline V lookup: CDR1 SGHTA, CDR2 FQGNSA. V shed 5 bases and J shed 7 bases, with 12 bases lying between them. The CDR3 has 13 residues. Written as DNA, the CDR3 is TGTGCCAGCAGCCCTCAGGCCCGGCAGCCCCAGCATTTT. It codes for CASSPQARQPQHF.

The chain carries TRBV19 and TRBJ2-5; 8 bases map to TRBD1. V lost 6 bases, J lost 2 bases, and 11 bases stayed unmatched. The CDR3 sequence is 16 residues long. CDR1 LNHDA and CDR2 SQIVND come from the germline V gene (reference sequence). The CDR3 DNA reads as TGTGCCAGTAGGCCGGGACAGGCTATCGTACAAGAGACCCAGTACTTC. Its protein product is CASRPGQAIVQETQYF. Complete variable domain (other parts from reference TRBV19 and TRBJ2-5): DGGITQSPKYLFRKEGQNVTLSCEQNLNHDAMYWYRQDPGQGLRLIYYSQIVNDFQKGDIAEGYSVSREKKESFPLTVTSAQKNPTAFYLCASRPGQAIVQETQYFGPGTRLLVL.

J is TRBJ2-5 and V is TRBV7-2; D uncertain. The CDR3 has 14 residues. Trimming shortened V by 6 bases and J by 5 bases, and 16 bases separated the two germline ends. Germline-derived CDR1 and CDR2 are SGHTA and FQGNSA. The CDR3 is CASRHAGLRETQYF. CDR3 bases: TGTGCCAGCAGGCACGCAGGCCTCCGGGAGACCCAGTACTTC.

The chain couples TRBV4-2 to TRBJ2-3; tentative D call: TRBD2 (6 bases). V lost 1 base and J 2 bases, leaving 13 bases between the germline ends. The CDR3 has 16 amino acids. Germline V CDR1 and CDR2: LGHNA, YNFKEQ. Here the CDR3 reads CASSQGRAGSTDTQYF. The DNA of the CDR3 is TGTGCCAGCAGCCAAGGGAGGGCGGGGTCCACAGATACGCAGTATTTT.

This clone has more than one count but fewer than ten. CDR3 amino acids: CATSSPGQGAGELFF. DNA of the CDR3: TGTGCCACCAGTTCACCGGGGCAGGGGGCCGGGGAGCTGTTTTTT. The V and J genes are TRBV24-1 and TRBJ2-2, with 7 bases identical to TRBD1. Germline V lookup: CDR1 KGHDR, CDR2 SFDVKD. CDR3 length: 15 amino acids. Unmatched junction bases numbered 9, after V lost 6 bases and J lost 6 bases.

The V gene is TRBV5-1, the J gene TRBJ1-4; TRBD1 aligns across 10 bases. The germline gives CDR1 SGHRS, CDR2 YFSETQ. This CDR3 region has 15 residues. V lost 4 bases to trimming and J lost 3 bases; unmatched junction nucleotides: 3. The CDR3 DNA reads as TGCGCCAGCAGCCGGGACAGGGGCCCTAATGAAAAACTGTTTTTT. Translated, it gives CASSRDRGPNEKLFF.

In this sample, this clone turned up a few times. The chain couples TRBV4-3 to TRBJ2-7; TRBD1 agrees at 9 bases. The junction had 5 bases not matched to a gene; V was cut back by 1 base and J by 4 bases. The CDR3 runs to 15 residues. Germline V gene data show CDR1 as LGHNA and CDR2 as YSLEER. The CDR3 bases are TGCGCCAGCAGCCAAGCCGGGACAGGGTCGTACGAGCAGTACTTC. The encoded protein is CASSQAGTGSYEQYF.

In its sample, this clone was seen once. J is TRBJ2-6 and V is TRBV25-1, with D maybe TRBD1 (5 bases). The CDR3 contains 15 residues. V dropped 6 bases and J dropped 4 bases, with 13 bases sitting between them. From germline, CDR1 is MGHDK and CDR2 SYGVNS. The CDR3, as DNA: TGTGCCAGCAGATCCAGGGTATTGGGGGCCAACGTCCTGACTTTC. Its protein product is CASRSRVLGANVLTF.

About this clone itself: The sample contains more than one DNA sequence encoding this CDR3. The chain links TRBV3-1 (or the pseudogene TRBV3-2) to TRBJ1-1; a possible D gene is TRBD1 (5 bases). CDR3 length: 12 residues. Germline V CDR1 and CDR2: LGHDT, YNNKEL (reference sequence). The ends were cut back, 1 base at V and 8 bases at J, with 8 bases in the middle. The CDR3 DNA reads TGTGCCAGCAGCCAAGGGGGCCGAGAAGCTTTCTTT. Translated, it gives CASSQGGREAFF.

CDR3 loop: CASSLEGYGYTF. The DNA for the CDR3 is TGTGCCAGCAGTTTGGAGGGTTACGGCTACACCTTC. The chain employs TRBV12-3 or TRBV12-4 and TRBJ1-2; D is ambiguous. V lost 3 bases to trimming and J lost 8 bases, with 10 bases between them. This CDR3 is 12 amino acids long.

The gene calls are TRBV6-5 and TRBJ2-7; 8 bases match TRBD1. The CDR3 contains 14 residues. Germline CDR1 and CDR2: MNHEY and SVGAGI. Losses at the gene ends were 6 bases for V and 1 base for J; bases not matched to a gene: 5. CDR3 nucleotides: TGTGCCAGCAGCTCCCGACAGGGGTCCTACGAGCAGTACTTC. Its translation is CASSSRQGSYEQYF.

The chain employs TRBV3-1 (or the pseudogene TRBV3-2) and TRBJ1-2; no clear D gene. V lost 2 bases and J 3 bases, leaving 7 bases between the germline ends. Germline CDR1 reads LGHDT; CDR2 reads YNNKEL (reference sequence). The CDR3 extends over 13 amino acids. The CDR3 sequence is CASSQNRDYGYTF. The CDR3 bases are TGTGCCAGCAGCCAAAACCGGGACTATGGCTACACCTTC.

In its sample, this clone was seen once. The chain carries TRBV27 and TRBJ1-6, with 8 bases aligning to TRBD1. The V gene's germline CDR1 is MNHEY and CDR2 SMNVEV (reference sequence). The CDR3 runs 16 residues. Losses at the gene ends were 1 base for V and 7 bases for J; bases not matched to a gene: 6. The CDR3: CASSLYQGARNSPLHF. For the CDR3, the DNA is TGTGCCAGCAGTTTATACCAGGGGGCGAGAAATTCACCCCTCCACTTT.

This chain joins TRBV19 and TRBJ1-6; 7 nucleotides line up with TRBD1. The V segment lost 3 bases and the J segment 4 bases; nucleotides outside the gene matches: 3. There are 15 residues in the CDR3. The germline V gene has CDR1 LNHDA and CDR2 SQIVND (reference sequence). This chain's CDR3 is CASSIGTVYNSPLHF. The CDR3, as DNA: TGTGCCAGTAGTATTGGGACAGTTTATAATTCACCCCTCCACTTT.

V and J are TRBV29-1 and TRBJ2-2; D gene unclear. Per germline, CDR1 SQVTM and CDR2 ANQGSEA. There are 13 residues in the CDR3. The V gene lost 6 bases and the J gene lost 0 bases, with 8 bases spanning the gap. The CDR3 DNA sequence: TGCAGCGTGCTAGGCACGAACACCGGGGAGCTGTTTTTT. This codes for CSVLGTNTGELFF.